This TCR beta chain was sequenced for a study of CD8+CD57+ T cells in acquired aplastic anemia. Turning to the study itself: Sorted CD4+ and CD8+ cell DNA averaged 3.2 ug.

To note about this clonotype: Its specificity is unknown.

Genomic DNA acted as the template from which TCR beta VDJ combination and CDR3 sequence profiling were carried out. TCRdb independently ran MiXCR on the reads; one entry per CDR3 protein. The sample records 160,000 or so distinct CDR3 sequences, 71% being singletons. This CDR3 comprises 13 residues. V was clipped by 6 bases and J by 3 bases, with 12 bases between them. Germline CDR1 WSHSY, CDR2 SAAADI. Patients chosen for sequencing had shown CD8+CD57+ cell expansion by flow cytometry. Each patient carried a diagnosis of severe acquired aplastic anemia. Study observations and caveats: There were some 30 CD8+ CDR3 sequences that occurred in both patients and controls.

The TCR originated in a human donor with aplastic anemia. V usage is TRBV10-2 and J usage is TRBJ2-7; D perhaps matches TRBD2 (6 bases). The sequenced sample consisted of sorted CD4+, CD8+, or CD8+CD57+ T cells (not recorded which) from PBMCs. The CDR3 is CASRRESLYEQYF. In DNA, the CDR3 is TGCGCCAGCAGACGGGAGTCCCTCTACGAGCAGTACTTC.